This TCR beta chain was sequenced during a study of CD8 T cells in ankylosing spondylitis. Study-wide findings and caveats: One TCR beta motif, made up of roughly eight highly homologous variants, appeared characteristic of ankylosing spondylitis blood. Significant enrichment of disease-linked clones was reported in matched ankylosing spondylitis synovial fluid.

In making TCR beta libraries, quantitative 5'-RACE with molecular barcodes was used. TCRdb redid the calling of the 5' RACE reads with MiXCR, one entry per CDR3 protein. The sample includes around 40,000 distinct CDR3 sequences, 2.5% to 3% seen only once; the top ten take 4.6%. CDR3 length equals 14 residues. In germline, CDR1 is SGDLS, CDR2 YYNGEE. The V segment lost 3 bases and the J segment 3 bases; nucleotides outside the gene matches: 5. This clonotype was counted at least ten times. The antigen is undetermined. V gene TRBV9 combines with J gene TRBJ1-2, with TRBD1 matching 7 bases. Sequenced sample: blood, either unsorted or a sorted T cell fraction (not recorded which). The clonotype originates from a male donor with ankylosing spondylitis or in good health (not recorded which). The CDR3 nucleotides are TGTGCCAGCAGCGCCCTCGGGACAGACTATGGCTACACCTTC. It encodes CASSALGTDYGYTF.